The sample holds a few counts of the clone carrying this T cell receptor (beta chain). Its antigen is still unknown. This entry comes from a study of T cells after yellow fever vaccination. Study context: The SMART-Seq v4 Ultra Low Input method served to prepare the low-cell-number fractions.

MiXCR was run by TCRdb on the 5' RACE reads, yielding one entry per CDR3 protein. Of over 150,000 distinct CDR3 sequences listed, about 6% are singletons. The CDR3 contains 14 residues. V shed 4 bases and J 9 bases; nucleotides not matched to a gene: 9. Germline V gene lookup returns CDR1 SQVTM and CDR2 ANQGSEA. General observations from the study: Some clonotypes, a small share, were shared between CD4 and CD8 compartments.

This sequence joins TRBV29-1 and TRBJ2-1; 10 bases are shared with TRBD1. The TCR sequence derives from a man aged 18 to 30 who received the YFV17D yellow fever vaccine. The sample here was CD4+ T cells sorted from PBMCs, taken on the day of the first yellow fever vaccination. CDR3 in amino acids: CSVGRDRGGGEQFF. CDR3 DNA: TGCAGCGTTGGCCGGGACAGGGGCGGGGGTGAGCAGTTCTTC.